The following is a TCR beta chain sequence with its context. As yet, its antigen is unknown. The conserved phenylalanine or tryptophan normally closing the CDR3 is absent here, so this likely arose from a read error. The data derive from a study of tumor and adjacent non-tumor tissue in lung cancer. In the study overall: The patients, 10 men and several women, were roughly 30 to 80 with stage I to III disease. Each sample yielded around 4.2 million productive TCRbeta reads on average.

The library came from three nested PCR rounds adapted from ARM-PCR protocols. TCRdb re-called the multiplex PCR reads with MiXCR, one entry per CDR3 protein. The repertoire holds tens of thousands of distinct CDR3 sequences, with over 65% as singletons. RNA was extracted from bulk tissue without any cell sorting. More than 3 cm separated this lung sample from the edge of the tumor. Germline values: CDR1 ENHRY, CDR2 SYGVKD. V lost 3 bases and J lost 13, with 12 bases in between. The length of the CDR3 is 12 residues. Study results and caveats: Top 100 clones took a larger repertoire share in normal lung.

The sequencing sample was made of distant non-tumor lung tissue. The gene calls are TRBV10-3 and TRBJ2-2; D gene uncertain. The receptor was derived from an older man with non-small cell lung cancer. The CDR3 region has the DNA TGTGCCATCAGTGACCCTCGCTCAAGGCTGTTTTTA. This gives the protein CAISDPRSRLFL.